The 27 T cell receptor beta chains below were found in one sample sequenced in a study of blood T cell repertoires in COVID-19. Measured with immunoSEQ multiplex PCR; TCRdb has only the in-frame clones, and not every one. Altogether 200,000 to 250,000 clones are present, 82% being singletons, with the ten largest covering about 5.6%. The sample consisted of peripheral blood. The receptors stem from a woman in her 70s with COVID-19, enrolled during active disease.

The V and J genes are TRBV5-1 and TRBJ2-7; TRBD2 is a possible D gene (5 bases). The CDR3 has 14 residues. Trimming stripped 5 bases from V and 0 bases from J, with 12 bases between. Germline V gives CDR1 SGHRS, CDR2 YFSETQ. CDR3 loop: CASSSEGSSYEQYF. In DNA form, the CDR3 reads TGCGCCAGCAGTTCCGAGGGAAGCTCCTACGAGCAGTACTTC.

Details on this clone: Other DNA sequences within the sample encode an identical CDR3. The rearrangement links TRBV5-1 to TRBJ1-3; the D is unclear. CDR1 is SGHRS, CDR2 YFSETQ, per germline. This CDR3 is 15 amino acids long. Between the trimmed V and J ends, which lost 0 bases and 0 bases, there was a span of 7 bases. The CDR3, as DNA: TGCGCCAGCAGCTTGGCGGGGTCCTCTGGAAACACCATATATTTT. As protein: CASSLAGSSGNTIYF.

The rearrangement uses TRBV27 and TRBJ1-2; D may be TRBD1 (6 bases). The CDR3 runs to 14 residues. V dropped 5 bases and J dropped 8 bases, with 18 bases sitting between them. In germline, CDR1 is MNHEY, CDR2 SMNVEV (reference sequence). CDR3 bases: TGTGCCAGCAGTAGCTGGACAGAGAAGTCGGGCTACACCTTC. Translating it yields CASSSWTEKSGYTF.

This clone was counted only a few times. The chain links TRBV7-9 to TRBJ2-3, with TRBD2 matching 9 bases. Germline CDR1 is SEHNR and CDR2 is FQNEAQ (reference sequence). The ends lost 5 bases at V and 2 bases at J; junction bases unmatched: 8. The CDR3 has 16 residues. The CDR3, as DNA: TGTGCCAGCAGCCCTACCGCGGGACTAGCCACAGATACGCAGTATTTT. This translates into CASSPTAGLATDTQYF.

The chain links TRBV5-5 to TRBJ2-7; D perhaps matches TRBD1 (5 bases). Per germline, CDR1 SGHKS and CDR2 YYEKEE (reference sequence). V was clipped by 1 base and J by 6 bases, with 8 bases between them. The CDR3 has 12 amino acids. DNA for the CDR3: TGTGCCAGCAGCTTGAGTAGGGGCGAGCAGTACTTC. The encoded protein is CASSLSRGEQYF.

The chain couples TRBV4-2 to TRBJ1-1; no clear D gene. Trimming took 0 bases from V and 0 from J, leaving 8 bases between them. The V gene's germline CDR1 is LGHNA and CDR2 YNFKEQ. The CDR3 has 15 amino acids. In DNA form, the CDR3 reads TGTGCCAGCAGCCAAGATCCACAGTTGAACACTGAAGCTTTCTTT. It is translated as CASSQDPQLNTEAFF.

The genes are TRBV28 and TRBJ2-7, with D maybe TRBD1 (6 bases). This CDR3 has 14 residues. V was pared by 6 bases and J by 2 bases, with 14 bases between. The germline gives CDR1 MDHEN, CDR2 SYDVKM. Written as DNA, the CDR3 is TGTGCCAGCAGCCGGCTTACAGGGACCTACGAGCAGTACTTC. It translates to CASSRLTGTYEQYF. Supplemented by reference TRBV28 and TRBJ2-7, the full variable domain reads DVKVTQSSRYLVKRTGEKVFLECVQDMDHENMFWYRQDPGLGLRLIYFSYDVKMKEKGDIPEGYSVSREKKERFSLILESASTNQTSMYLCASSRLTGTYEQYFGPGTRLTVT.

The J gene is TRBJ1-4, the V gene TRBV7-9; TRBD1 is a possible D gene (6 bases). The V end was cut by 5 bases, the J end by 4 bases, with 14 bases between. The CDR3 length is 15 residues. CDR1 is SEHNR and CDR2 is FQNEAQ in the germline V gene (reference sequence). The DNA for the CDR3 is TGTGCCAGCAGCCGAATGACAGGAAATAATGAAAAACTGTTTTTT. It specifies CASSRMTGNNEKLFF.

The chain recombines TRBV5-5 with TRBJ2-2; 9 nucleotides match TRBD1. Germline assignment: CDR1 SGHKS and CDR2 YYEKEE (reference sequence). The junction had 5 bases not matched to a gene; V was cut back by 3 bases and J by 2 bases. The CDR3 length is 16 residues. CDR3 sequence reads: CASSSGQGLNTGELFF. In nucleotides, the CDR3 is TGTGCCAGCAGCTCGGGACAGGGCCTCAACACCGGGGAGCTGTTTTTT.

A few counts support this clone. The V call is TRBV4-1, the J call TRBJ2-7, with D maybe TRBD2 (5 bases). From germline, CDR1 is MGHRA and CDR2 YSYEKL. Trimming took 4 bases from V and 2 from J, leaving 15 bases between them. CDR3 length: 15 residues. The CDR3 DNA sequence: TGCGCCAGCAGCCTCGCACTGAGCGGTACCTACGAGCAGTACTTC. Residues: CASSLALSGTYEQYF.

This chain links TRBV20-1 with TRBJ1-2; D possibly corresponds to TRBD1 (6 bases). Trimming took off 3 bases at V and 6 bases at J, with 14 bases between the two ends. CDR1 DFQATT and CDR2 SNEGSKA come from the germline V gene (reference sequence). CDR3 size: 13 residues. This CDR3 reads CSASWGGADGYTF. The CDR3 coding sequence is TGCAGTGCTAGTTGGGGGGGCGCCGATGGCTACACCTTC.

This clone has only one observation. The gene calls are TRBV19 and TRBJ1-5, with a tentative D call TRBD1 (5 bases). Germline V gene data show CDR1 as LNHDA and CDR2 as SQIVND (reference sequence). Trimming removed 0 bases from V and 4 bases from J, with 10 bases in between. The CDR3 has 15 amino acids. This CDR3 is CASSIDGGVNQPQHF. In DNA, the CDR3 is TGTGCCAGTAGTATAGATGGAGGGGTTAATCAGCCCCAGCATTTT.

The V and J genes are TRBV6-2 or TRBV6-3 and TRBJ1-5; D may be TRBD1 (5 bases). Germline V CDR1 and CDR2: MNHEY, SVGEGT. V lost 2 bases, J lost 4 bases, and 12 bases lay in between. This CDR3 region has 15 residues. CDR3 sequence reads: CASSYLSKGNQPQHF. CDR3 nucleotides: TGTGCCAGCAGTTACCTTTCGAAGGGGAATCAGCCCCAGCATTTT.

In its sample, this clone was seen once. The V and J genes are TRBV30 and TRBJ1-1; no definite D call. CDR3 size: 11 residues. The V end was cut by 3 bases, the J end by 5 bases, with 7 bases between. Germline lookup yields CDR1 GTSNPN and CDR2 SVGIG (reference sequence). In DNA, the CDR3 is TGTGCCTGGAGCCCGGTTACTGAAGCTTTCTTT. Protein product: CAWSPVTEAFF.

The chain couples TRBV18 to TRBJ1-1; D perhaps matches TRBD1 (6 bases). The germline gives CDR1 KGHSH, CDR2 LQKENI. V lost 8 bases, J lost 5 bases, and 18 bases lay in between. The CDR3 spans 14 residues. The DNA of the CDR3 is TGTGCCAGCCAATCATTACAGGGTGGAACTGAAGCTTTCTTT. This gives the protein CASQSLQGGTEAFF. The variable domain in full, completed from reference TRBV18 and TRBJ1-1, reads NAGVMQNPRHLVRRRGQEARLRCSPMKGHSHVYWYRQLPEEGLKFMVYLQKENIIDESGMPKERFSAEFPKEGPSILRIQQVVRGDSAAYFCASQSLQGGTEAFFGQGTRLTVV.

The J gene is TRBJ1-4, the V gene TRBV5-4, with TRBD1 matching 11 bases. The J segment lost 2 bases and the V segment lost 4 bases, leaving 4 bases of the junction unmatched. Germline CDR1 is SGHNT and CDR2 is YYREEE (reference sequence). The CDR3 runs 16 residues. CDR3 sequence: CASSRGQGVTNEKLFF. CDR3 sequence (DNA): TGTGCCAGCAGCCGGGGACAGGGGGTTACTAATGAAAAACTGTTTTTT.

The chain uses TRBV28 and TRBJ1-3; 7 bases align to TRBD1. The V gene end was trimmed by 6 bases and the J gene end by 0 bases; junction bases not matched to a gene: 11. Germline loops: CDR1 MDHEN, CDR2 SYDVKM. The CDR3 is made up of 17 amino acids. Here the CDR3 reads CASRSGGVVLSGNTIYF. CDR3 DNA: TGTGCCAGCAGGTCAGGGGGAGTCGTGCTCTCTGGAAACACCATATATTTT. The full variable domain, completed using reference TRBV28 and TRBJ1-3, is DVKVTQSSRYLVKRTGEKVFLECVQDMDHENMFWYRQDPGLGLRLIYFSYDVKMKEKGDIPEGYSVSREKKERFSLILESASTNQTSMYLCASRSGGVVLSGNTIYFGEGSWLTVV.

The V call is TRBV28, the J call TRBJ2-1; D call uncertain. This CDR3 spans 15 amino acids. Trimming took 1 base from V and 6 from J, leaving 13 bases between them. Germline V gives CDR1 MDHEN, CDR2 SYDVKM. For the CDR3, the DNA is TGTGCCAGCAGTTTATCGACTCCGGCCCGCAATGAGCAGTTCTTC. This gives the protein CASSLSTPARNEQFF. Full variable domain (outside the CDR3, taken from reference TRBV28 and TRBJ2-1): DVKVTQSSRYLVKRTGEKVFLECVQDMDHENMFWYRQDPGLGLRLIYFSYDVKMKEKGDIPEGYSVSREKKERFSLILESASTNQTSMYLCASSLSTPARNEQFFGPGTRLTVL.

This rearrangement joins TRBV5-1 to TRBJ2-7, with TRBD2 identical over 9 bases. In germline, CDR1 is SGHRS, CDR2 YFSETQ. This CDR3 has 15 residues. V lost 0 bases, J lost 5 bases, and 6 bases stayed unmatched. The CDR3 DNA is TGCGCCAGCAGCTTGGGGCACGGGACTAGCAACGAGCAGTACTTC. Its translation: CASSLGHGTSNEQYF.

The V call is TRBV28, the J call TRBJ1-5; TRBD1 matches 9 bases. CDR1 MDHEN and CDR2 SYDVKM come from the germline V gene. V gave up 4 bases and J gave up 6 bases; unmatched junction bases: 10. This CDR3 spans 16 amino acids. The CDR3 sequence: CASSSLRTGDIQPQHF. The CDR3 coding sequence is TGTGCCAGCAGTTCCCTTAGGACAGGGGACATTCAGCCCCAGCATTTT.

The chain combines TRBV4-3 with TRBJ2-7; D is ambiguous. Deletions cut 1 base from V and 0 bases from J, with 7 bases between. Germline V gives CDR1 LGHNA, CDR2 YSLEER. The CDR3 sequence is 14 residues long. This chain's CDR3 is CASSQAHNSYEQYF. The CDR3 DNA reads as TGCGCCAGCAGCCAAGCTCACAACTCCTACGAGCAGTACTTC.

The J gene is TRBJ2-1, the V gene TRBV9, with D possibly matching TRBD1 (6 bases). The CDR3 contains 14 residues. Germline V gene lookup returns CDR1 SGDLS and CDR2 YYNGEE. V was pared by 6 bases and J by 5 bases, with 15 bases between. The CDR3 DNA reads as TGTGCCAGCACCGATAGACAGGACCACAATGAGCAGTTCTTC. This sequence encodes CASTDRQDHNEQFF.

The chain recombines TRBV19 with TRBJ1-3, with a weak D call TRBD1 (6 bases). The CDR3 sequence is 16 residues long. CDR1 LNHDA and CDR2 SQIVND come from the germline V gene (reference sequence). V was clipped by 10 bases and J by 3 bases, with 22 bases between them. CDR3 in amino acids: CATSGGRPNLGNTIYF. The CDR3 DNA reads as TGTGCCACATCGGGGGGCAGACCTAATCTTGGAAACACCATATATTTT.

The chain uses TRBV11-3 and TRBJ2-1; 8 bases fit TRBD1. J gave up 6 bases and V 5 bases, and 3 bases lay outside the gene matches. The germline V gene has CDR1 SGHNT and CDR2 YENEEA. The CDR3 spans 13 residues. The DNA for the CDR3 is TGTGCCAGCAGCCTTACAGGGGGCAATGAGCAGTTCTTC. This encodes CASSLTGGNEQFF.

The chain employs TRBV10-3 and TRBJ1-2, with 9 bases identical to TRBD1. The V gene's germline CDR1 is ENHRY and CDR2 SYGVKD. The trim removed 2 bases at V and 6 bases at J, leaving 7 bases unmatched. The CDR3 totals 15 residues. The CDR3 region has the DNA TGTGCCATCAGTGAGGGTCTACAGGGGGCTCATGGCTACACCTTC. This gives the protein CAISEGLQGAHGYTF.

The V call is TRBV5-1, the J call TRBJ1-3; 10 nucleotides match TRBD1. The CDR3 loop spans 18 amino acids. The V gene's germline CDR1 is SGHRS and CDR2 YFSETQ. V lost 6 bases and J lost 4; bases outside the gene matches: 16. CDR3 sequence (DNA): TGCGCCAGCACCCTTGAAGGACAGGGGGTTACTCCCGGAAACACCATATATTTT. This gives the protein CASTLEGQGVTPGNTIYF.

This clone was detected a few times. V gene TRBV4-3 combines with J gene TRBJ2-4, with D possibly being TRBD2 (6 bases). V shed 3 bases and J shed 0 bases, with 24 bases lying between them. This CDR3 comprises 20 residues. The germline gives CDR1 LGHNA, CDR2 YSLEER. CDR3 nucleotide sequence: TGCGCCAGCAGCCAGACCCGGGACTCCCAGACGCAACTAGCCAAAAACATTCAGTACTTC. Protein product: CASSQTRDSQTQLAKNIQYF.